This T cell receptor (beta chain) was found in a study of radiotherapy plus CTLA-4 blockade in lung cancer. Study-wide context: Patients showed objective responses in 18% of cases and disease control in roughly 31%. Broader study findings: With interferon-beta, early dynamics of blood T cell clones were reported to best predict response. Once radiotherapy plus ipilimumab had been given, TCR clones derived from tumor expanded in blood.

This CDR3 is built from 14 residues. Trimming removed 7 bases at V and 2 bases at J, with 9 bases between. Per germline, CDR1 LNHDA and CDR2 SQIVND (reference sequence). The repertoire was sequenced with immunoSEQ multiplex PCR; TCRdb's copy has only in-frame clones and lacks some. The sample contains approximately 38,000 clones, just over 85% of which appear only once. The study treated chemo-refractory metastatic non-small-cell lung cancer patients with focal radiation plus ipilimumab CTLA-4 blockade. On this clone itself: Antigen: not known.

The input for sequencing was peripheral blood, taken from a patient treated with radiotherapy plus ipilimumab. This receptor was identified in a human donor with non-small cell lung cancer whose response to radiotherapy plus ipilimumab could not be evaluated. This chain joins TRBV19 and TRBJ2-6, with D maybe TRBD2 (7 bases). In DNA, the CDR3 is TGTGCCAGTAAGGGGGGGACTGGGGCCAACGTCCTGACTTTC. Protein sequence: CASKGGTGANVLTF.